Listed here are 16 T cell receptor beta chains from one sample, sequenced in a study of glioma-infiltrating T cells after dendritic cell vaccination. TCRdb's copy holds only in-frame clones and misses some; the assay was immunoSEQ multiplex PCR. The sample contains 90,000 to 140,000 clones, nearly 90% of which appear only once. Time point defined: after dendritic cell vaccination, including at tumor progression/relapse. This material consisted of blood, taken after dendritic cell vaccination. The receptors originated from a human donor with glioblastoma.

The chain uses TRBV18 and TRBJ1-2, with D maybe TRBD1 (5 bases). Looked up from germline, CDR1 is KGHSH and CDR2 is LQKENI. The CDR3 loop spans 14 amino acids. V lost 0 bases and J lost 6, with 11 bases in between. The CDR3 sequence: CASSPPSRGNGYTF. In DNA, the CDR3 is TGTGCCAGCTCACCACCGAGTCGGGGGAATGGCTACACCTTC.

With respect to this clone: Its ends do not fully match the called genes, so a read error is possible. This chain connects TRBV27 to TRBJ2-2; the D is unclear. Germline lookup yields CDR1 MNHEY and CDR2 SMNVEV (reference sequence). This CDR3 contains 12 residues. In DNA form, the CDR3 reads TGTGCCGGCAGTTTACAAACCGGGGAGCTGTTTTTT. Translating gives CAGSLQTGELFF.

This chain links TRBV2 with TRBJ1-2; TRBD1 is a possible D gene (6 bases). The CDR3 extends over 14 amino acids. Germline CDR1 SNHLY, CDR2 FYNNEI. V was shortened by 5 bases and J by 7 bases, with 17 bases between the two germline ends. CDR3 sequence reads: CASSYRVPGGGYTF. In DNA, the CDR3 is TGTGCCAGCAGTTACAGGGTTCCGGGAGGTGGCTACACCTTC.

In nucleotides, the CDR3 is TGCAGTGCTTATAACTATGGCTACACCTTC. Its protein is CSAYNYGYTF. This sequence joins TRBV20-1 and TRBJ1-2; D not certain. V lost 5 bases to trimming and J lost 1 base, with 2 bases between them. CDR3 length: 10 residues. Germline CDR1 is DFQATT and CDR2 is SNEGSKA (reference sequence).

Here the CDR3 reads CASIPRDTDTQYF. CDR3 DNA: TGTGCCAGCATTCCCAGGGACACAGATACGCAGTATTTT. The chain has TRBV6-6 and TRBJ2-3; a weak D match, TRBD1 (5 bases). Trimming cost V 7 bases and J 2 bases, with 10 bases left between them. The germline V gene has CDR1 MNHNY and CDR2 SVGAGI (reference sequence). The CDR3 has 13 amino acids.

The table lists this clone with a few counts. J is TRBJ1-4 and V is TRBV2, with D perhaps matching TRBD1 (6 bases). Trimming stripped 4 bases from V and 8 bases from J, with 11 bases between. The CDR3 totals 13 residues. CDR1 SNHLY and CDR2 FYNNEI come from the germline V gene. This CDR3 reads CASSVQGLEKLFF. The CDR3 region has the DNA TGTGCCAGCAGTGTACAGGGTTTGGAAAAACTGTTTTTT.

The rearrangement joins TRBV30 to TRBJ2-3; D perhaps matches TRBD1 (6 bases). This CDR3 spans 14 amino acids. The V and J ends lost 5 bases and 6 bases respectively, with 18 bases between them. The germline V gene encodes CDR1 GTSNPN and CDR2 SVGIG (reference sequence). This chain's CDR3 is CAWVQGGQGDTQYF. The CDR3 region has the DNA TGTGCCTGGGTCCAGGGCGGCCAGGGGGATACGCAGTATTTT.

The J gene is TRBJ1-5, the V gene TRBV5-6, with 9 bases lining up with TRBD1. CDR1 is SGHDT, CDR2 YYEEEE, per germline. The J segment lost 4 bases and the V segment lost 3 bases, leaving 2 bases of the junction unmatched. This CDR3 comprises 14 residues. Here the CDR3 reads CASSSGTGNQPQHF. CDR3 DNA sequence: TGTGCCAGCAGCTCCGGGACAGGGAATCAGCCCCAGCATTTT. Full variable domain (missing parts from reference TRBV5-6 and TRBJ1-5): DAGVTQSPTHLIKTRGQQVTLRCSPKSGHDTVSWYQQALGQGPQFIFQYYEEEERQRGNFPDRFSGHQFPNYSSELNVNALLLGDSALYLCASSSGTGNQPQHFGDGTRLSIL.

The CDR3: CASSTRDRGSGNTIYF. CDR3 DNA: TGTGCCAGTAGTACCCGGGACAGGGGCTCTGGAAACACCATATATTTT. The chain links TRBV19 to TRBJ1-3; TRBD1 aligns across 10 bases. J gave up 0 bases and V 4 bases, and 3 bases lay outside the gene matches. The CDR3 spans 16 residues. Germline V lookup: CDR1 LNHDA, CDR2 SQIVND (reference sequence).

Note on this clone: Other DNA variants within this sample encode the same CDR3. The chain links TRBV5-1 to TRBJ2-1; D might be TRBD2 (6 bases). V was cut by 4 bases and J by 0 bases, with 11 bases left in between. Germline values: CDR1 SGHRS, CDR2 YFSETQ. The CDR3 has 15 residues. CDR3 DNA sequence: TGCGCCAGCAGCAGTAGCGGTAGCTCCTACAATGAGCAGTTCTTC. Protein: CASSSSGSSYNEQFF. The full variable domain, with the rest looked up from reference TRBV5-1 and TRBJ2-1, is KAGVTQTPRYLIKTRGQQVTLSCSPISGHRSVSWYQQTPGQGLQFLFEYFSETQRNKGNFPGRFSGRQFSNSRSEMNVSTLELGDSALYLCASSSSGSSYNEQFFGPGTRLTVL.

The chain links TRBV5-1 to TRBJ2-3, with 12 bases lining up with TRBD2. V shed 2 bases and J 4 bases; nucleotides not matched to a gene: 5. The length of the CDR3 is 16 residues. In germline, CDR1 is SGHRS, CDR2 YFSETQ. DNA for the CDR3: TGCGCCAGCAGCTTTGGACTAGCGGGGTCGTCAGATACGCAGTATTTT. This sequence encodes CASSFGLAGSSDTQYF.

The V call is TRBV7-2, the J call TRBJ2-7, with D perhaps matching TRBD2 (6 bases). V dropped 2 bases and J dropped 7 bases, with 15 bases sitting between them. CDR3 length equals 14 residues. Germline values: CDR1 SGHTA, CDR2 FQGNSA. The CDR3 sequence: CASSLPGVGPEQYF. The CDR3 DNA reads TGTGCCAGCAGCTTACCGGGGGTAGGGCCGGAGCAGTACTTC. Full variable domain (outside the CDR3, taken from reference TRBV7-2 and TRBJ2-7): GAGVSQSPSNKVTEKGKDVELRCDPISGHTALYWYRQSLGQGLEFLIYFQGNSAPDKSGLPSDRFSAERTGGSVSTLTIQRTQQEDSAVYLCASSLPGVGPEQYFGPGTRLTVT.

This clone turned up a few times. This chain links TRBV5-1 with TRBJ2-5, with 11 bases aligning to TRBD2. The CDR3 is 15 amino acids. The junction had 3 bases not matched to a gene; V was cut back by 0 bases and J by 5 bases. The germline V gene has CDR1 SGHRS and CDR2 YFSETQ. For the CDR3, the DNA is TGCGCCAGCAGCTTGGCCCCTAGCGGGGGGGAGACCCAGTACTTC. Translated, it gives CASSLAPSGGETQYF.

This clone was recorded only once. The rearrangement uses TRBV5-4 and TRBJ1-2; 7 bases fit TRBD1. The V and J ends lost 5 bases and 5 bases, in that order; junction bases with no gene match: 9. Per germline, CDR1 SGHNT and CDR2 YYREEE (reference sequence). This CDR3 has 14 amino acids. This CDR3 reads CASRIGQDVYGYTF. The CDR3 nucleotides read TGTGCCAGCAGGATAGGACAGGACGTATATGGCTACACCTTC.

The chain couples TRBV5-1 to TRBJ2-3, with TRBD2 as a possible D gene (6 bases). The V and J ends lost 0 bases and 1 base respectively, with 9 bases between them. The CDR3 is made up of 15 amino acids. Germline V gene data show CDR1 as SGHRS and CDR2 as YFSETQ. The CDR3 sequence is CASSLVPSGTDTQYF. The CDR3 coding sequence is TGCGCCAGCAGCTTGGTTCCTAGCGGCACAGATACGCAGTATTTT.

The V gene is TRBV29-1, the J gene TRBJ2-6; D gene ambiguous. The CDR3 runs 15 residues. The germline gives CDR1 SQVTM, CDR2 ANQGSEA. Between the trimmed V and J ends, which lost 1 base and 2 bases, there was a span of 9 bases. This CDR3 is CSVEAAWAGANVLTF. The CDR3 DNA is TGCAGCGTTGAAGCAGCGTGGGCTGGGGCCAACGTCCTGACTTTC.